Listed here are 16 T cell receptor beta chains from one sample, sequenced in a study of blood T cell repertoires in COVID-19. TCRdb keeps only in-frame clones here, not all; method: immunoSEQ multiplex PCR. The sample contains 250,000 to 400,000 clones, approximately 88% of which appear only once. Sequenced material: peripheral blood. The receptors were sampled from a woman aged 30 to 39 with COVID-19, enrolled during active disease.

The chain recombines TRBV2 with TRBJ1-1, with a tentative D call TRBD1 (5 bases). V was clipped by 5 bases and J by 1 base, with 8 bases between them. Germline V gene sequence: CDR1 SNHLY, CDR2 FYNNEI. The CDR3 loop spans 13 amino acids. CDR3 nucleotides: TGTGCCAGCAGTAGACAGCCGAACACTGAAGCTTTCTTT. Amino acids: CASSRQPNTEAFF.

The chain joins TRBV24-1 to TRBJ2-5; 7 nucleotides align to TRBD2. This CDR3 is built from 16 residues. J lost 5 bases, V lost 0 bases, and 8 bases had no gene match. Germline CDR1 and CDR2: KGHDR and SFDVKD. CDR3 region: CATSDLEFGGVETQYF. The CDR3, as DNA: TGTGCCACCAGTGATTTGGAGTTTGGGGGGGTGGAGACCCAGTACTTC.

The V call is TRBV7-9, the J call TRBJ2-1, with D tentatively TRBD1 (5 bases). CDR1 and CDR2 from the germline V gene are SEHNR and FQNEAQ (reference sequence). The ends were cut back, 5 bases at V and 2 bases at J, with 13 bases in the middle. The CDR3 consists of 15 residues. The DNA of the CDR3 is TGTGCCAGCAGCGACGACAGACCTCCCTACAATGAGCAGTTCTTC. Translation gives CASSDDRPPYNEQFF.

The gene calls are TRBV6-5 and TRBJ2-3, with 9 bases matching TRBD1. V gave up 6 bases and J gave up 2 bases; unmatched junction bases: 6. This CDR3 comprises 15 residues. From germline, CDR1 is MNHEY and CDR2 SVGAGI. CDR3 in DNA: TGTGCCAGCAGAGAGGGGACAGGGCACACAGATACGCAGTATTTT. Translating it yields CASREGTGHTDTQYF.

This sequence joins TRBV5-5 and TRBJ1-3, with a weak D call TRBD1 (6 bases). Trimming removed 3 bases from V and 0 bases from J, with 10 bases in between. Germline CDR1 SGHKS, CDR2 YYEKEE (reference sequence). CDR3 size: 15 residues. CDR3 region: CASSSDSFSGNTIYF. The CDR3 bases are TGTGCCAGCAGCTCGGACAGCTTCTCTGGAAACACCATATATTTT.

This chain links TRBV27 with TRBJ1-2; D might be TRBD1 (6 bases). The CDR3 covers 14 residues. CDR1 and CDR2 from the germline V gene are MNHEY and SMNVEV (reference sequence). Trimming removed 3 bases at V and 4 bases at J, with 12 bases between. CDR3 sequence (DNA): TGTGCCAGCAGTTTGGCAGGGGCAGGCTATGGCTACACCTTC. Translating it yields CASSLAGAGYGYTF.

As DNA, the CDR3 is TGTGCCAGCAGCTTACGGACTAGCGGAGTATACAATGAGCAGTTCTTC. Protein: CASSLRTSGVYNEQFF. This chain uses TRBV13 with TRBJ2-1, with 10 bases fitting TRBD2. Looked up from germline, CDR1 is PRHDT and CDR2 is FYEKMQ (reference sequence). V shed 2 bases, J shed 4 bases, and the junction held 5 bases outside the gene matches. The CDR3 has 16 residues.

Here the CDR3 DNA reads TGTGCCAGCAGTTTGGTTGGGGGCCCCGGTGGAAACACCATATATTTT. Its translation: CASSLVGGPGGNTIYF. This rearrangement joins TRBV6-5 to TRBJ1-3, with a weak D call TRBD1 (6 bases). Germline V CDR1 and CDR2: MNHEY, SVGAGI. Trimming removed 4 bases from V and 3 bases from J, with 16 bases in between. The CDR3 contains 16 residues.

The genes are TRBV2 and TRBJ1-5; TRBD1 might be the D (6 bases). The CDR3 has 14 residues. CDR1 is SNHLY, CDR2 FYNNEI, per germline. Trimming took off 7 bases at V and 0 bases at J, with 10 bases between the two ends. CDR3 amino acids: CASNLGGSNQPQHF. DNA for the CDR3: TGTGCCAGCAACCTAGGGGGTAGCAATCAGCCCCAGCATTTT. Supplemented by reference TRBV2 and TRBJ1-5, the full variable domain reads EPEVTQTPSHQVTQMGQEVILRCVPISNHLYFYWYRQILGQKVEFLVSFYNNEISEKSEIFDDQFSVERPDGSNFTLKIRSTKLEDSAMYFCASNLGGSNQPQHFGDGTRLSIL.

This clone was detected a few times. V is TRBV6-5 and J is TRBJ1-1, with D unresolved. Trimming removed 0 bases from V and 4 bases from J, with 9 bases in between. The CDR3 has 14 amino acids. Germline assignment: CDR1 MNHEY and CDR2 SVGAGI. CDR3: CASSYSREVTEAFF. CDR3 bases: TGTGCCAGCAGTTACTCTCGGGAGGTCACTGAAGCTTTCTTT.

This sequence joins TRBV5-1 and TRBJ2-7; 8 bases agree with TRBD1. The CDR3 length is 15 residues. The germline V gene encodes CDR1 SGHRS and CDR2 YFSETQ. The V and J ends lost 4 bases and 4 bases, in that order; junction bases with no gene match: 10. CDR3 DNA: TGCGCCAGCAGCGGAGGGCCAGGGGGCGCGTACGAGCAGTACGTC. Protein product: CASSGGPGGAYEQYV.

V is TRBV3-1 (or the pseudogene TRBV3-2) and J is TRBJ2-7; 10 nucleotides line up with TRBD2. CDR1 is LGHDT and CDR2 is YNNKEL in the germline V gene (reference sequence). This CDR3 has 18 residues. Trimming cost V 0 bases and J 4 bases; bases outside gene matches: 12. The CDR3 reads CASSQEAPDSGGWYEQYF. CDR3 DNA: TGTGCCAGCAGCCAAGAAGCCCCAGATAGCGGGGGGTGGTACGAGCAGTACTTC.

The chain has TRBV4-3 and TRBJ2-1; the match to TRBD2 covers 15 bases. V shed 2 bases and J 7 bases; nucleotides not matched to a gene: 15. This CDR3 region has 20 residues. Per germline, CDR1 LGHNA and CDR2 YSLEER. CDR3 amino acids: CASSQNAGDGLAGGRNEQFF. The CDR3 DNA is TGCGCCAGCAGCCAAAATGCTGGAGATGGACTAGCGGGGGGGAGGAATGAGCAGTTCTTC.

Only a few counts were recorded for this clone. The chain recombines TRBV7-9 with TRBJ1-1, with D uncertain. The germline gives CDR1 SEHNR, CDR2 FQNEAQ (reference sequence). The CDR3 is 17 amino acids. Deletions cut 1 base from V and 3 bases from J, with 18 bases between. CDR3 loop: CASSLGVGAGPDTEAFF. The CDR3 DNA reads TGTGCCAGCAGCTTAGGGGTGGGCGCAGGCCCGGACACTGAAGCTTTCTTT.

This clone was detected once. V is TRBV4-1 and J is TRBJ2-2; 9 bases match TRBD2. J lost 7 bases, V lost 4 bases, and 10 bases had no gene match. This CDR3 contains 16 residues. Germline V gene data show CDR1 as MGHRA and CDR2 as YSYEKL. The CDR3 spells CASSPGLAPGGGELFF. The CDR3 DNA is TGCGCCAGCAGCCCCGGACTAGCGCCGGGGGGCGGGGAGCTGTTTTTT.

CDR3 DNA: TGTGCCAGCAGTTTCGACAGGGCGAATCAGCCCCAGCATTTT. It encodes CASSFDRANQPQHF. This chain joins TRBV6-5 and TRBJ1-5, with 7 bases aligning to TRBD1. The CDR3 runs to 14 residues. V lost 4 bases to trimming and J lost 4 bases; unmatched junction nucleotides: 4. CDR1 is MNHEY and CDR2 is SVGAGI in the germline V gene.